Listed here are 16 T cell receptor beta chains from one sample, sequenced in a study of cytomegalovirus exposure and HLA in healthy donors. This PCR relied on a set of 60 Vbeta primers and 13 Jbeta primers. TCRdb's copy holds only in-frame clones and misses some; the assay was immunoSEQ multiplex PCR. The sample lists 150,000 to 200,000 clones; around 80% were seen once. Specimen: PBMCs. The receptors come from a man in his late teens or twenties in good health and CMV-seronegative.

The V call is TRBV15, the J call TRBJ2-7; perhaps TRBD2 as D (5 bases). With 2 bases removed from V and 1 base from J, the gap between germline ends came to 18 bases. The CDR3 runs to 17 residues. In germline, CDR1 is LNHNV, CDR2 YYDKDF (reference sequence). The CDR3 protein is CATSRRHYTRDSYEQYF. The CDR3 DNA sequence: TGTGCCACCAGCAGACGCCATTATACGAGGGATTCCTACGAGCAGTACTTC.

This clone was observed once. The J gene is TRBJ2-2, the V gene TRBV27; TRBD2 matches at 7 bases. The CDR3 is made up of 15 amino acids. Germline assignment: CDR1 MNHEY and CDR2 SMNVEV (reference sequence). J lost 8 bases, V lost 0 bases, and 6 bases had no gene match. The CDR3 here is CASSLSINGRGELFF. The CDR3 DNA follows: TGTGCCAGCAGTTTATCGATAAACGGGAGGGGGGAGCTGTTTTTT.

This clone has only one observation. V gene TRBV28 combines with J gene TRBJ2-1; the match to TRBD2 covers 7 bases. Losses at the gene ends were 2 bases for V and 7 bases for J; bases not matched to a gene: 5. The CDR3 has 14 amino acids. Germline V gives CDR1 MDHEN, CDR2 SYDVKM. The CDR3 spells CASSLAGAPNEQFF. The CDR3 nucleotides are TGTGCCAGCAGTTTAGCGGGAGCCCCGAATGAGCAGTTCTTC.

This chain links TRBV28 with TRBJ1-2, with 7 bases that match TRBD1. CDR3 length: 14 residues. Germline trimming cut 4 bases from V and 0 bases from J; bases unmatched to any gene: 2. Germline V gene data show CDR1 as MDHEN and CDR2 as SYDVKM. This CDR3 is CASSSGTANYGYTF. The DNA for the CDR3 is TGTGCCAGCAGTTCCGGGACAGCTAACTATGGCTACACCTTC.

This clone was seen more than once but under ten times. The rearrangement joins TRBV28 to TRBJ1-1; the D is unclear. CDR3 size: 13 residues. Germline values: CDR1 MDHEN, CDR2 SYDVKM. Trimming stripped 8 bases from V and 3 bases from J, with 13 bases between. The CDR3 coding sequence is TGTGCCAGCGGAGAGGAGGGTCACACTGAAGCTTTCTTT. Its protein product is CASGEEGHTEAFF. The complete variable domain, with remaining parts taken from reference TRBV28 and TRBJ1-1, reads DVKVTQSSRYLVKRTGEKVFLECVQDMDHENMFWYRQDPGLGLRLIYFSYDVKMKEKGDIPEGYSVSREKKERFSLILESASTNQTSMYLCASGEEGHTEAFFGQGTRLTVV.

The V gene is TRBV18, the J gene TRBJ2-5, with TRBD2 matching over 8 bases. After removal of 4 bases from V and 1 base from J, the junction contained 5 bases not matched to a gene. CDR1 KGHSH and CDR2 LQKENI come from the germline V gene. The CDR3 is 15 amino acids. The chain's CDR3 is CASSLNSGGQETQYF. The CDR3 DNA sequence: TGTGCCAGCTCACTAAACAGCGGGGGCCAAGAGACCCAGTACTTC.

The V gene is TRBV7-9, the J gene TRBJ1-1, with D possibly being TRBD1 (6 bases). The germline V gene encodes CDR1 SEHNR and CDR2 FQNEAQ (reference sequence). The CDR3 runs 15 residues. V shed 5 bases and J shed 6 bases, with 19 bases lying between them. CDR3 bases: TGTGCCAGCAGCCTTAGCGCTCTCAGGGGCCCTGAAGCTTTCTTT. Amino acid sequence: CASSLSALRGPEAFF.

V gene TRBV14 combines with J gene TRBJ2-1; a possible D gene is TRBD2 (5 bases). The CDR3 runs 14 residues. Germline CDR1 SGHDN, CDR2 FVKESK. Trimming removed 6 bases from V and 5 bases from J, with 14 bases in between. The CDR3 sequence: CASSPWTGNNEQFF. The CDR3 bases are TGTGCCAGCAGTCCTTGGACTGGGAACAATGAGCAGTTCTTC.

The chain carries TRBV5-4 and TRBJ1-2; D is perhaps TRBD1 (5 bases). V was trimmed by 0 bases and J by 1 base, leaving 13 bases between them. From germline, CDR1 is SGHNT and CDR2 YYREEE (reference sequence). The CDR3 consists of 16 residues. The CDR3 region has the DNA TGTGCCAGCAGCTTGGACACAAACAGGATTAACTATGGCTACACCTTC. It is translated as CASSLDTNRINYGYTF.

The V and J genes are TRBV4-2 and TRBJ2-3, with D perhaps TRBD1 (5 bases). This CDR3 has 15 residues. Germline V lookup: CDR1 LGHNA, CDR2 YNFKEQ. Trimming removed 1 base from V and 2 bases from J, with 10 bases in between. The DNA of the CDR3 is TGTGCCAGCAGCCAAGTGACAGACCACACAGATACGCAGTATTTT. This encodes CASSQVTDHTDTQYF.

This chain joins TRBV6-6 and TRBJ2-3, with 7 bases matching TRBD2. CDR1 is MNHNY, CDR2 SVGAGI, per germline (reference sequence). Trimming removed 2 bases from V and 5 bases from J; junction bases left unmatched: 4. The CDR3 has 14 residues. The CDR3 DNA reads TGTGCCAGCAGTTACAGCGGGGCAGGAGATACGCAGTATTTT. Its protein product is CASSYSGAGDTQYF.

The chain links TRBV27 to TRBJ2-3, with a possible D match to TRBD2 (6 bases). Germline values: CDR1 MNHEY, CDR2 SMNVEV (reference sequence). V dropped 5 bases and J dropped 2 bases, with 14 bases sitting between them. The length of the CDR3 is 15 residues. The CDR3 region is CASSPAGRTTDTQYF. The CDR3 DNA reads as TGTGCCAGCAGTCCCGCAGGGAGGACCACAGATACGCAGTATTTT.

V and J are TRBV19 and TRBJ1-1; D is unclear. This CDR3 is built from 12 residues. V was pared by 5 bases and J by 5 bases, with 9 bases between. Germline values: CDR1 LNHDA, CDR2 SQIVND (reference sequence). The CDR3 protein is CASSVARTEAFF. DNA of the CDR3: TGTGCCAGTAGTGTAGCGCGGACTGAAGCTTTCTTT.

J is TRBJ1-1 and V is TRBV28; a possible D gene is TRBD1 (6 bases). CDR1 MDHEN and CDR2 SYDVKM come from the germline V gene. Between the trimmed V and J ends, which lost 5 bases and 11 bases, there was a span of 15 bases. This CDR3 has 12 amino acids. The CDR3 protein is CASSRDNHGAFF. CDR3 sequence (DNA): TGTGCCAGCAGTCGGGACAATCACGGGGCTTTCTTT.

The J gene is TRBJ2-7, the V gene TRBV29-1; 8 bases align to TRBD2. From germline, CDR1 is SQVTM and CDR2 ANQGSEA. The trim removed 5 bases at V and 0 bases at J, leaving 9 bases unmatched. The CDR3 extends over 15 amino acids. In nucleotides, the CDR3 is TGCAGCGTTAGGTCGGGACTAGGGCCCTCCTACGAGCAGTACTTC. This sequence encodes CSVRSGLGPSYEQYF.

V usage is TRBV2 and J usage is TRBJ2-2; D not resolved. The CDR3 is 14 amino acids. The V end lost 7 bases, the J end lost 7 bases, and 16 bases lay between the germline ends. CDR1 and CDR2 from the germline V gene are SNHLY and FYNNEI. The CDR3 region is CASTSRGVYGELFF. The CDR3 nucleotides read TGTGCCAGCACCAGCCGCGGAGTTTACGGGGAGCTGTTTTTT.